This TCR beta chain was obtained from a study of CD8 T cells in ankylosing spondylitis. V was pared by 0 bases and J by 4 bases, with 11 bases between. The CDR3 covers 15 residues. The germline CDR1 and CDR2 sequences are SGDLS and YYNGEE. This clonotype was recorded many times. The antigen is unknown. Study conclusions and caveats: Clones linked to the disease showed a CD8+ phenotype. They occurred at relatively low frequencies in peripheral blood. Matched ankylosing spondylitis synovial fluid reportedly showed significant enrichment of disease-linked clones. Made up of 7 to 9 highly homologous variants, a TCR beta motif appeared characteristic of ankylosing spondylitis blood.

In TCRdb, the 5' RACE reads were re-called with MiXCR into one record per CDR3 protein. The sample consists of approximately 520,000 distinct CDR3 sequences, roughly 5% of them appearing once. The sequenced sample consisted of blood, either unsorted or a sorted T cell fraction (not recorded which). The chain joins TRBV9 to TRBJ1-3; D might be TRBD1 (5 bases). The sequence was obtained from a male donor with ankylosing spondylitis. This CDR3 reads CASSVVPGLGNTIYF. In nucleotides, the CDR3 is TGTGCCAGCAGCGTAGTCCCGGGGCTGGGAAACACCATATATTTT.